This T cell receptor beta chain was observed in a study of blood T cell repertoires in COVID-19. The overall study: Researchers got acute and convalescent COVID-19 samples from the United States, Italy and Spain. The cDNA or gDNA used as material had been derived from T cells, B-cell-depleted T cells, or PBMCs.

Germline CDR1 reads SGHRS; CDR2 reads YFSETQ. The CDR3 is 16 amino acids. V dropped 2 bases and J dropped 1; count of bases not matched to a gene: 5. In the original analysis: Reference gene primer amplification gave estimated nucleated cell counts. Only in-frame clones appear in the TCRdb table, and some are missing; sequencing was by immunoSEQ multiplex PCR. V, J and clone size are taken as reported in that table, and D and trimming were inferred from the DNA itself. The sample lists 90,000 to 130,000 clones; approximately 90% were seen once. The sequence was obtained from a woman in her forties or fifties with acute or convalescent COVID-19. Sequencing used peripheral blood. The chain carries TRBV5-1 and TRBJ2-2, with 7 bases matching TRBD1. The CDR3 DNA reads as TGCGCCAGCAGCTTTATTCAGGGGGAGAACACCGGGGAGCTGTTTTTT. Translation: CASSFIQGENTGELFF.